One sample yielded the 27 T cell receptor beta chains listed below, sequenced in a study of cytomegalovirus exposure and HLA in healthy donors. Sequencing was performed with immunoSEQ multiplex PCR; in TCRdb, only in-frame clones are kept and a portion is missing. The sample comprises roughly 220,000 clones, 75% to 90% of which are singletons, and more than 12% rests with the top ten. Sequencing was carried out using PBMCs. The receptors shown here come from a woman in her 30s in good health and CMV-seropositive.

This rearrangement joins TRBV30 to TRBJ1-5; 8 bases line up with TRBD1. This CDR3 has 15 amino acids. CDR1 and CDR2 (germline): GTSNPN, SVGIG (reference sequence). The junction had 8 bases not matched to a gene; V was cut back by 2 bases and J by 5 bases. In DNA form, the CDR3 reads TGTGCCTGGAGTCTCGATGGACAGGGTGATCAGCCCCAGCATTTT. This codes for CAWSLDGQGDQPQHF.

J is TRBJ1-5 and V is TRBV6-1; 10 bases map to TRBD1. Germline trimming cut 4 bases from V and 3 bases from J; bases unmatched to any gene: 6. Per germline, CDR1 MNHNS and CDR2 SASEGT. The CDR3 is 16 amino acids. CDR3 loop: CASSGGQGGYNQPQHF. The CDR3 bases are TGTGCCAGCAGTGGAGGACAGGGGGGATACAATCAGCCCCAGCATTTT.

This clone was seen just once. The chain uses TRBV5-1 and TRBJ2-1; 9 nucleotides align to TRBD1. The CDR3 runs to 14 residues. Germline V gene data show CDR1 as SGHRS and CDR2 as YFSETQ. The trim removed 8 bases at V and 4 bases at J, leaving 7 bases unmatched. The DNA of the CDR3 is TGCGCCAGTCGAACCGGGACAGGGTACAATGAGCAGTTCTTC. Its translation is CASRTGTGYNEQFF.

This clone was picked up a small number of times. This sequence joins TRBV27 and TRBJ2-1, with D perhaps TRBD2 (6 bases). The CDR3 totals 16 residues. The ends were cut back, 0 bases at V and 0 bases at J, with 9 bases in the middle. CDR1 is MNHEY, CDR2 SMNVEV, per germline (reference sequence). This CDR3 reads CASSLSYGSSYNEQFF. CDR3 in DNA: TGTGCCAGCAGTTTATCTTACGGGAGCTCCTACAATGAGCAGTTCTTC.

A single count supports this clone. The rearrangement uses TRBV7-3 and TRBJ1-1; D possibly corresponds to TRBD1 (5 bases). Germline CDR1 SGHTA, CDR2 FQGTGA. There are 15 residues in the CDR3. Trimming left V 5 bases short and J 0 bases short, with 13 bases between. The CDR3 sequence: CASSPVDRLNTEAFF. For the CDR3, the DNA is TGTGCCAGCAGCCCCGTTGACAGACTGAACACTGAAGCTTTCTTT.

This chain joins TRBV10-3 and TRBJ1-1, with D unresolved. The CDR3 is made up of 12 amino acids. CDR1 is ENHRY, CDR2 SYGVKD, per germline. V was cut by 0 bases and J by 11 bases, with 10 bases left in between. Written as DNA, the CDR3 is TGTGCCATCAGTGAGTCGGAGGAGACGGCTTTCTTT. Translated: CAISESEETAFF.

V and J are TRBV7-6 and TRBJ2-1, with 9 bases aligning to TRBD2. This CDR3 is built from 12 residues. CDR1 is SGHVS and CDR2 is FNYEAQ in the germline V gene. V lost 8 bases to trimming and J lost 9 bases; unmatched junction nucleotides: 5. The CDR3 here is CASALAGGEQFF. For the CDR3, the DNA is TGTGCCAGCGCACTAGCGGGTGGTGAGCAGTTCTTC.

The genes are TRBV27 and TRBJ1-2; D not resolved. V gave up 4 bases and J gave up 8 bases, with 17 bases separating them. Germline CDR1 reads MNHEY; CDR2 reads SMNVEV (reference sequence). This CDR3 region has 14 residues. The chain's CDR3 is CASSSLNGVQGYTF. CDR3 DNA sequence: TGTGCCAGCAGTTCCCTTAACGGGGTCCAGGGCTACACCTTC.

The genes are TRBV6-1 and TRBJ2-7; unclear D gene. CDR1 is MNHNS and CDR2 is SASEGT in the germline V gene. V lost 1 base and J lost 2, with 12 bases in between. The CDR3 totals 15 residues. The CDR3 protein is CASSEEHTRAYEQYF. The CDR3 DNA reads as TGTGCCAGCAGTGAAGAACACACAAGAGCCTACGAGCAGTACTTC.

The rearrangement uses TRBV11-2 and TRBJ1-1, with no clear D. The CDR3 runs 13 residues. Per the germline V gene, CDR1 is SGHAT and CDR2 is FQNNGV. The V gene lost 1 base and the J gene lost 7 bases, with 10 bases spanning the gap. The CDR3 loop is CASSLGGMGEAFF. In DNA form, the CDR3 reads TGTGCCAGCAGCTTAGGAGGGATGGGTGAAGCTTTCTTT.

The chain's CDR3 is CASRTGGGYGYTF. CDR3 nucleotide sequence: TGTGCCAGCAGAACAGGGGGCGGCTATGGCTACACCTTC. The chain uses TRBV28 and TRBJ1-2; 9 nucleotides match TRBD1. CDR3 length: 13 residues. The germline V gene has CDR1 MDHEN and CDR2 SYDVKM. The trim removed 6 bases at V and 4 bases at J, leaving 3 bases unmatched.

This rearrangement joins TRBV7-3 to TRBJ2-3; D could derive from TRBD1 or TRBD2 (5 bases each). Germline values: CDR1 SGHTA, CDR2 FQGTGA. The V end was cut by 4 bases, the J end by 1 base, with 15 bases between. The CDR3 sequence is 16 residues long. The chain's CDR3 is CASSWGLNVGTDTQYF. CDR3 in DNA: TGTGCCAGCAGCTGGGGGTTGAATGTCGGCACAGATACGCAGTATTTT.

The chain links TRBV2 to TRBJ2-5; D remains ambiguous. The V end lost 4 bases, the J end lost 5 bases, and 5 bases lay between the germline ends. Germline CDR1 SNHLY, CDR2 FYNNEI. The CDR3 extends over 11 amino acids. In DNA, the CDR3 is TGTGCCAGCAGTGCCGGGGAGACCCAGTACTTC. This codes for CASSAGETQYF. Full variable domain (outside the CDR3, taken from reference TRBV2 and TRBJ2-5): EPEVTQTPSHQVTQMGQEVILRCVPISNHLYFYWYRQILGQKVEFLVSFYNNEISEKSEIFDDQFSVERPDGSNFTLKIRSTKLEDSAMYFCASSAGETQYFGPGTRLLVL.

The V gene is TRBV9, the J gene TRBJ1-2; 8 bases agree with TRBD1. Germline CDR1 reads SGDLS; CDR2 reads YYNGEE. V shed 3 bases and J 5 bases; nucleotides not matched to a gene: 12. The CDR3 has 16 residues. Here the CDR3 DNA reads TGTGCCAGCAGCGCCGGGGCCCGACAGGGGCAATATGGCTACACCTTC. Its protein is CASSAGARQGQYGYTF.

The V and J genes are TRBV2 and TRBJ1-4; D is unresolved. Germline V gene lookup returns CDR1 SNHLY and CDR2 FYNNEI. The CDR3 extends over 15 amino acids. Trimming cost V 5 bases and J 0 bases, with 10 bases left between them. The CDR3 region has the DNA TGTGCCAGCAGTACTTCAGGAACAACTAATGAAAAACTGTTTTTT. It translates to CASSTSGTTNEKLFF.

The chain employs TRBV7-8 and TRBJ2-7; 12 bases line up with TRBD1. Germline loops: CDR1 SGHVS, CDR2 FQNEAQ. This CDR3 comprises 14 residues. With V trimmed by 6 bases and J by 8 bases, 8 bases remained unmatched. CDR3: CASSSGTGGAKQYF. The CDR3 nucleotides read TGTGCCAGCAGTTCCGGGACAGGGGGCGCAAAGCAGTACTTC.

The V call is TRBV19, the J call TRBJ1-5, with D uncertain. Germline CDR1 is LNHDA and CDR2 is SQIVND (reference sequence). V was pared by 8 bases and J by 7 bases, with 15 bases between. The length of the CDR3 is 13 residues. CDR3 bases: TGTGCCAGTGGCTCCGGCGCTGGACAGCCCCAGCATTTT. Encoded protein: CASGSGAGQPQHF.

V and J are TRBV6-6 and TRBJ1-5; D is unclear. Germline assignment: CDR1 MNHNY and CDR2 SVGAGI (reference sequence). This CDR3 comprises 13 residues. Trimming took off 5 bases at V and 4 bases at J, with 9 bases between the two ends. CDR3: CASSRRINQPQHF. The CDR3 region has the DNA TGTGCCAGCAGTCGAAGGATTAATCAGCCCCAGCATTTT.

The chain carries TRBV9 and TRBJ2-3; tentative D call: TRBD2 (5 bases). Germline loops: CDR1 SGDLS, CDR2 YYNGEE. The CDR3 spans 16 residues. The V end lost 4 bases, the J end lost 0 bases, and 15 bases lay between the germline ends. The CDR3 is CASSPGILDSTDTQYF. For the CDR3, the DNA is TGTGCCAGCAGCCCCGGGATTTTGGACAGCACAGATACGCAGTATTTT.

J is TRBJ1-4 and V is TRBV4-3; 8 nucleotides align to TRBD1. Germline CDR1 LGHNA, CDR2 YSLEER. The V segment lost 4 bases and the J segment 8 bases; nucleotides outside the gene matches: 9. This CDR3 comprises 15 residues. The DNA for the CDR3 is TGCGCCAGCAGCCGCGACAGGGGAGGAGGAGAAAAACTGTTTTTT. Its protein is CASSRDRGGGEKLFF.

The chain recombines TRBV5-1 with TRBJ2-6; the D gene could be TRBD1 or TRBD2 (5 bases each). Trimming took off 8 bases at V and 7 bases at J, with 7 bases between the two ends. In germline, CDR1 is SGHRS, CDR2 YFSETQ. This CDR3 contains 11 residues. CDR3 sequence: CASGGANVLTF. In nucleotides, the CDR3 is TGCGCCAGTGGGGGAGCCAACGTCCTGACTTTC.

The chain is built from TRBV7-9 and TRBJ2-1, with a tentative D call TRBD1 (6 bases). Trimming shortened V by 8 bases and J by 9 bases, and 17 bases separated the two germline ends. Germline values: CDR1 SEHNR, CDR2 FQNEAQ (reference sequence). CDR3 length: 13 residues. Here the CDR3 DNA reads TGTGCCAGCCTCACAGGGCAAGGGGGTGAGCAGTTCTTC. It yields the protein CASLTGQGGEQFF.

This chain connects TRBV25-1 to TRBJ1-2; no firm D call. Germline V gene data show CDR1 as MGHDK and CDR2 as SYGVNS. The CDR3 runs 14 residues. V dropped 1 base and J dropped 7 bases, with 13 bases sitting between them. The CDR3 nucleotides are TGTGCCAGCAGTGAATTAACCGTTACGAGTGGCTACACCTTC. It codes for CASSELTVTSGYTF.

This chain links TRBV11-2 with TRBJ2-1, with 14 bases lining up with TRBD2. Looked up from germline, CDR1 is SGHAT and CDR2 is FQNNGV. The V and J ends lost 6 bases and 10 bases, in that order; junction bases with no gene match: 8. This CDR3 has 15 residues. CDR3 in amino acids: CASRNTGTSGGEQFF. The CDR3 DNA reads TGTGCCAGCAGGAACACTGGGACTAGCGGGGGAGAGCAGTTCTTC.

The chain uses TRBV6-5 and TRBJ1-2; possible D gene TRBD1, 5 bases. Germline V lookup: CDR1 MNHEY, CDR2 SVGAGI. This CDR3 has 14 residues. Trimming removed 10 bases at V and 6 bases at J, with 21 bases between. CDR3 in DNA: TGTGCCACCGGGGCCCGGTTCGAGGGACATGGCTACACCTTC. This sequence encodes CATGARFEGHGYTF.

This clone was detected only once. The chain has TRBV7-8 and TRBJ1-2; D unresolved. The CDR3 spans 15 residues. The germline CDR1 and CDR2 sequences are SGHVS and FQNEAQ. V lost 0 bases and J lost 4, with 12 bases in between. Written as DNA, the CDR3 is TGTGCCAGCAGCTTAGCGGGTTCCCGATTCTATGGCTACACCTTC. Its translation is CASSLAGSRFYGYTF.

The chain couples TRBV27 to TRBJ1-2, with TRBD1 as a possible D gene (6 bases). Trimming cost V 4 bases and J 5 bases, with 17 bases left between them. The CDR3 sequence is 15 residues long. The germline CDR1 and CDR2 sequences are MNHEY and SMNVEV (reference sequence). DNA of the CDR3: TGTGCCAGCAGTTGGACAGAGTCACCCGTTTATGGCTACACCTTC. Translation gives CASSWTESPVYGYTF.